These T cell receptor beta chains were read from a single sample in a study of cytomegalovirus exposure and HLA in healthy donors. Data came from immunoSEQ multiplex PCR; TCRdb stores just in-frame clones and leaves some out. This sample has about 170,000 clones, with 75% found just once. Sequencing was carried out using PBMCs. Every receptor here comes from a woman aged 45-65 years in good health and CMV-seropositive. CDR3s include the opening cysteine and the closing phenylalanine or tryptophan. D genes are given only for firm matches. Some rows mark clone size as missing; the rest say once, few, many or name a class of expanded clone.

v_gene	j_gene	d_gene	abundance	CDR3nt	CDR3aa
TRBV6-5	TRBJ1-2	TRBD1	NA	TGTGCCAGCTCGCCAGGGGACAGGGTGTTTATTGGCTACCCCTTC	CASSPGDRVFIGYPF
TRBV5-6	TRBJ1-3	NA	NA	TGTGCCAGCAGCTTGGTCAACAGAGCCAGTCCCTCTGGAAACACCATATATTTT	CASSLVNRASPSGNTIYF
TRBV9	TRBJ2-3	NA	NA	TGTGCCAGCAGCGTATCTTCCGGGACAGATACGCAGTATTTT	CASSVSSGTDTQYF
TRBV12-5	TRBJ2-7	TRBD2	NA	TGTGCTAGTGGTTTAGCGGTAGCGGGGGGCCTATACGAGCAGTACTTC	CASGLAVAGGLYEQYF
TRBV11-3	TRBJ2-1	TRBD2	NA	TGTGCCAGCAGCTTACGGGGGGGCAACTACAATGAGCAGTTCTTC	CASSLRGGNYNEQFF
TRBV5-5	TRBJ2-7	TRBD2	NA	TGTGCCAGCAGCTTGGACGGGAGGCCCCTCGAGCAGTACTTC	CASSLDGRPLEQYF
TRBV5-4	TRBJ2-7	TRBD1	once	TGTGCCAGCAGTATGGGACAGGGTATTCGCTACGAGCAGTACTTC	CASSMGQGIRYEQYF
TRBV5-1	TRBJ2-2	NA	NA	TGCGCCAGCAGCTTGGCCGGAAGGAGCGGGGAGCTGTTTTTT	CASSLAGRSGELFF
TRBV25-1	TRBJ1-4	NA	NA	TGTGCCAGCGGCTCTCTCACTAATGAAAAACTGTTTTTT	CASGSLTNEKLFF
TRBV27	TRBJ2-3	NA	NA	TGTGCCAGCAGTTTAGGGGGGGCGGCGGGAGATACGCAGTATTTT	CASSLGGAAGDTQYF
TRBV19	TRBJ2-5	NA	NA	TGTGCCAGTAGTACAGGGGAGACCCAGTACTTC	CASSTGETQYF
TRBV5-1	TRBJ1-1	TRBD1	few	TGCGCCAGCAGCTCCGGGACAGGGTCTGCGAACACTGAAGCTTTCTTT	CASSSGTGSANTEAFF
TRBV9	TRBJ2-3	TRBD2	NA	TGTGCCAGCAACCCCGGGGGGGGGACAGATACGCAGTATTTT	CASNPGGGTDTQYF
TRBV6-5	TRBJ1-2	TRBD1	NA	TGTGCCAGCAGTACCGCAGGGGGGGGCTACACCTTC	CASSTAGGGYTF
TRBV9	TRBJ1-2	NA	NA	TGTGCCAGCAGCGTAGGTGTAGAAAGCTATGGCTACACCTTC	CASSVGVESYGYTF
TRBV6-6	TRBJ1-5	TRBD1	NA	TGTGCCAGCAGTTACTCTAGCCAGACAGGGGGCCAGCCCCAGCATTTT	CASSYSSQTGGQPQHF
TRBV7-9	TRBJ1-6	NA	NA	TGTGCCAGCAGCTTAGGGGTGGAGGGGTATAATTCACCCCTCCACTTT	CASSLGVEGYNSPLHF
TRBV4-1	TRBJ2-1	TRBD2	NA	TGCGCCAGCAGCCACCTCCTAGCGGGGCGGGGAAATGAGCAGTTCTTC	CASSHLLAGRGNEQFF
TRBV6-1	TRBJ1-6	TRBD1	NA	TGTGCCAGCATTTCCCGGGGACAGGCTTCACCCCTCCACTTT	CASISRGQASPLHF
TRBV4-1	TRBJ1-2	NA	NA	TGCGCCAGCAGCCAAGAACAGGGAAACTATGGCTACACCTTC	CASSQEQGNYGYTF
TRBV9	TRBJ1-6	NA	once	TGTGCCAGCGGCGGGGGGCGCGCGGATTCACCCCTCCACTTT	CASGGGRADSPLHF
TRBV4-1	TRBJ2-1	TRBD2	NA	TGCGCCAGCAGCCAAGATGTTGGCGGGGGGGTGTCAAATGAGCAGTTCTTC	CASSQDVGGGVSNEQFF
TRBV7-8	TRBJ1-1	TRBD1	NA	TGTGCCAGCAGTTTGGGGACAGGTGAAGCTTTCTTT	CASSLGTGEAFF
TRBV23-1	TRBJ2-5	NA	NA	TGCGCCAGCAGTCATTGTATCAGGGACCAAGAGACCCAGTACTTC	CASSHCIRDQETQYF
TRBV29-1	TRBJ2-1	TRBD1	few	TGCAGCGCCACCCAGGGGGTCTTTGGCAATGAGCAGTTCTTC	CSATQGVFGNEQFF
TRBV6-6	TRBJ2-1	TRBD1	NA	TGTGCCACCTTCGGACAGGCCAAAAGCAATGAGCAGTTCTTC	CATFGQAKSNEQFF
TRBV6-5	TRBJ2-7	NA	NA	TGTGCCTCAAGTAGGGGCCTCCACTCCTACGAGCAGTACTTC	CASSRGLHSYEQYF
TRBV2	TRBJ2-3	NA	NA	TGTGCCAGCAGTGGGCAGGAGGAAGATACGCAGTATTTT	CASSGQEEDTQYF
TRBV2	TRBJ2-1	NA	NA	TGTGCCAGCAGAACAGGACCCTACAATGAGCAGTTCTTC	CASRTGPYNEQFF
TRBV10-1	TRBJ2-1	NA	once	TGCGCCAGCAGTGGAGGATCCCGCGGCGCCGGTGGGCAGTTCTTC	CASSGGSRGAGGQFF
TRBV6-1	TRBJ1-5	TRBD1	once	TGTGCCAGCAGCCAGAGGGACAGTTTCAATCAGCCCCAGCATTTT	CASSQRDSFNQPQHF
TRBV27	TRBJ2-3	TRBD2	NA	TGTGCCAGCAGCCGGACTAGCGGACGCACAGATACGCAGTATTTT	CASSRTSGRTDTQYF